This T cell receptor (beta chain) was obtained from a study of cytomegalovirus exposure and HLA in healthy donors. J lost 1 base, V lost 4 bases, and 5 bases had no gene match. The CDR3 covers 17 residues. Germline V CDR1 and CDR2: SGHNT, YYREEE (reference sequence). The PCR was carried out with 60 Vbeta primers and 13 Jbeta primers. Sequencing was performed with immunoSEQ multiplex PCR; in TCRdb, only in-frame clones are kept and a portion is missing. Of 200,000 or so clones listed, 78% are singletons. The sample holds one count of this clone. Sequencing was performed on PBMCs. This clonotype originated in a woman younger than 45 in good health and CMV-seropositive. The rearrangement uses TRBV5-4 and TRBJ2-6; 10 nucleotides agree with TRBD2. CDR3 in amino acids: CASSQLAGSSGANVLTF. In DNA form, the CDR3 reads TGTGCCAGCAGCCAACTAGCGGGGTCATCTGGGGCCAACGTCCTGACTTTC.